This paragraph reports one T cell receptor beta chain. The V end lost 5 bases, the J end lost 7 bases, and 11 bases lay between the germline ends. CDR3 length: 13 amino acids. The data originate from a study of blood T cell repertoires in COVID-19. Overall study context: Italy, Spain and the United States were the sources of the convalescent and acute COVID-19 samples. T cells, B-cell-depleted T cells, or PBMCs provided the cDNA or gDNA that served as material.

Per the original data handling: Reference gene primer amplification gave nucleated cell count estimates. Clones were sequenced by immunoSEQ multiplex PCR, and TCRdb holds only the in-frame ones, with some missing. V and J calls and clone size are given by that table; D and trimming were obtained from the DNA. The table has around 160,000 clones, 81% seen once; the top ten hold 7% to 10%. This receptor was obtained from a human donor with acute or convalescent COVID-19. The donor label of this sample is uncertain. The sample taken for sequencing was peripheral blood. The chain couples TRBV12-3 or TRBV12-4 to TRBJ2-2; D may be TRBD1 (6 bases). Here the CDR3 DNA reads TGTGCCAGCAGTCTTCAGGGGAGCGGGGAGCTGTTTTTT. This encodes CASSLQGSGELFF.